Sequencing of this TCR beta chain was carried out in a study of beta chain features in type 1 diabetes. Study-wide findings and caveats: A PCR bias possibly favoring shorter templates would apply equally to patients and controls. TCRB repertoires of naive, central memory and Treg cells appeared more similar among patients than among healthy donors. Insertions at VDJ junctions were less frequent in type 1 diabetes patients. These patients also deleted more nucleotides at the same junctions.

The investigators reverse transcribed all of the isolated RNA, so they sequenced expressed TCRB transcripts. Sequencing was performed with immunoSEQ multiplex PCR; in TCRdb, only in-frame clones are kept and a portion is missing. The sample yields 300,000 or so clones, 8% seen once. This CDR3 has 13 amino acids. V lost 3 bases and J lost 4, with 12 bases in between. CDR1 is SQVTM, CDR2 ANQGSEA, per germline. About this clone: The antigen remains undetermined.

V usage is TRBV29-1 and J usage is TRBJ1-2; no clear D. The receptor comes from a woman between 18 and 29 years old in good health. Input material: central memory CD4+ T cells from blood. Here the CDR3 reads CSVDSGSRYGYTF. In DNA form, the CDR3 reads TGCAGCGTTGATTCGGGCAGCCGCTATGGCTACACCTTC.